The 12 T cell receptor beta chains presented below share a single source sample, sequenced in a study of blood T cell repertoires in COVID-19. Repertoires were generated with immunoSEQ multiplex PCR, while TCRdb's copy carries only in-frame clones and drops some. The sample lists more than 200,000 clones; roughly 91% were seen once. Sequenced: PBMCs or T cells enriched from blood (not recorded which). Receptors were obtained from a man younger than 45 in a cohort exposed to, infected with or recovered from COVID-19 (not recorded which).

V usage is TRBV28 and J usage is TRBJ2-7; 10 bases fit TRBD2. V lost 5 bases to trimming and J lost 3 bases; unmatched junction nucleotides: 4. CDR1 and CDR2 from the germline V gene are MDHEN and SYDVKM. The CDR3 has 14 amino acids. CDR3 DNA sequence: TGTGCCAGCAGTGTACTAGCGGGGCTCTACGAGCAGTACTTC. This gives the protein CASSVLAGLYEQYF.

This chain uses TRBV28 with TRBJ1-2; 7 nucleotides agree with TRBD1. CDR1 is MDHEN, CDR2 SYDVKM, per germline. V dropped 6 bases and J dropped 8; count of bases not matched to a gene: 9. This CDR3 has 13 residues. The DNA for the CDR3 is TGTGCCAGCAGCCTCGACAGGGAGCGAGGCTACACCTTC. This gives the protein CASSLDRERGYTF.

The chain carries TRBV29-1 and TRBJ2-7; tentatively, D is TRBD2 (6 bases). V was pared by 4 bases and J by 3 bases, with 10 bases between. The CDR3 loop spans 12 amino acids. The germline gives CDR1 SQVTM, CDR2 ANQGSEA. CDR3 DNA sequence: TGCAGCGTTGTGGGGGGAGACTACGAGCAGTACTTC. Amino acid sequence: CSVVGGDYEQYF.

The rearrangement joins TRBV5-1 to TRBJ1-3, with D possibly TRBD1 on 5 matching bases. Germline values: CDR1 SGHRS, CDR2 YFSETQ. With 4 bases removed from V and 3 bases from J, the gap between germline ends came to 11 bases. The CDR3 extends over 14 amino acids. CDR3: CASSTSQGGNTIYF. The CDR3 DNA is TGCGCCAGCAGCACCTCCCAGGGTGGAAACACCATATATTTT.

The chain has TRBV3-1 (or the pseudogene TRBV3-2) and TRBJ1-6; tentative D call: TRBD1 (5 bases). Germline V CDR1 and CDR2: LGHDT, YNNKEL (reference sequence). V lost 6 bases and J 7 bases, leaving 16 bases between the germline ends. CDR3 length: 15 residues. Here the CDR3 DNA reads TGTGCCAGCAGGAAGGCGGGAGGGGCCAATTCACCCCTCCACTTT. Translation: CASRKAGGANSPLHF.

The V and J genes are TRBV11-2 and TRBJ2-5, with D perhaps TRBD2 (6 bases). Trimming took off 7 bases at V and 5 bases at J, with 11 bases between the two ends. This CDR3 spans 12 amino acids. Germline V CDR1 and CDR2: SGHAT, FQNNGV. The CDR3 is CASTLGGETQYF. CDR3 coding DNA: TGTGCCAGCACCCTTGGAGGGGAGACCCAGTACTTC.

The chain couples TRBV19 to TRBJ1-1; 7 bases map to TRBD1. Per germline, CDR1 LNHDA and CDR2 SQIVND (reference sequence). The CDR3 is 13 amino acids. The V and J ends lost 6 bases and 4 bases, in that order; junction bases with no gene match: 5. The CDR3 nucleotides read TGTGCCAGTAGCCCTACAGGGGCCACTGAAGCTTTCTTT. Amino acids: CASSPTGATEAFF.

The chain is built from TRBV14 and TRBJ2-1; TRBD1 matches at 9 bases. This CDR3 has 21 residues. Germline CDR1 is SGHDN and CDR2 is FVKESK. J was trimmed by 6 bases and V by 4 bases; bases with no gene match: 25. The CDR3 loop is CASSPYVRRRPGDREGNEQFF. The CDR3 nucleotides are TGTGCCAGCAGCCCCTATGTTCGGAGGCGCCCGGGGGACAGGGAGGGCAATGAGCAGTTCTTC.

This clone has only a few counts. Different DNA sequences within this sample yield the same CDR3. The chain couples TRBV27 to TRBJ1-5; D not certain. The CDR3 loop spans 14 amino acids. Trimming took off 3 bases at V and 5 bases at J, with 11 bases between the two ends. Germline CDR1 and CDR2: MNHEY and SMNVEV (reference sequence). The CDR3 loop reads CASSFGGRDQPQHF. The CDR3 DNA reads TGTGCCAGCAGTTTCGGAGGAAGGGATCAGCCCCAGCATTTT.

The rearrangement links TRBV5-6 to TRBJ2-5; 7 positions match TRBD2. The CDR3 is made up of 16 amino acids. Germline V gene lookup returns CDR1 SGHDT and CDR2 YYEEEE. The J segment lost 0 bases and the V segment lost 4 bases, leaving 9 bases of the junction unmatched. Here the CDR3 DNA reads TGTGCCAGCAGCGAACAACCCGGGACTAACCAAGAGACCCAGTACTTC. Its protein product is CASSEQPGTNQETQYF.

To note about this clone: Other DNA variants within this sample encode the same CDR3. The chain joins TRBV5-1 to TRBJ2-7; maybe TRBD1 (5 bases). From germline, CDR1 is SGHRS and CDR2 YFSETQ. The CDR3 length is 12 residues. Trimming removed 2 bases at V and 4 bases at J, with 7 bases between. CDR3 protein: CASSFDSYEQYF. The CDR3 coding sequence is TGCGCCAGCAGCTTTGACAGTTACGAGCAGTACTTC.

This chain uses TRBV27 with TRBJ2-1; 7 nucleotides line up with TRBD1. The germline CDR1 and CDR2 sequences are MNHEY and SMNVEV (reference sequence). CDR3 length: 14 residues. The J segment lost 6 bases and the V segment lost 4 bases, leaving 6 bases of the junction unmatched. Here the CDR3 reads CASSWPGQTNEQFF. DNA of the CDR3: TGTGCCAGCAGTTGGCCGGGACAGACCAATGAGCAGTTCTTC.